The rows below give T cell receptor beta chains drawn from one sample of a study of CD8+ T cells in alopecia areata. Some clones are missing from TCRdb's copy, which holds only in-frame ones; the method was immunoSEQ multiplex PCR. Among tens of thousands of clones, around 46% were seen once, and the ten largest hold about a fifth. The source material was CD8+ T cells sorted from blood, sampled at approximately week 36, from a patient treated with tofacitinib. All receptors derive from a human donor with alopecia areata. Both conserved end residues are part of each CDR3. D genes are given only for firm matches. Expanded clones get a size class; other rows say once, few or many, or leave the size out.

clone size	CDR3 length	D gene	V gene	J gene	CDR3 protein	CDR3 DNA
few	18	TRBD2	TRBV9	TRBJ2-1	CASSGGLAGGRSYNEQFF	TGTGCCAGCAGCGGAGGACTAGCGGGAGGGCGCTCCTACAATGAGCAGTTCTTC
.	16	.	TRBV4-1	TRBJ1-2	CASSQVGTPVPDGYTF	TGCGCCAGCAGCCAAGTAGGGACACCTGTTCCCGATGGCTACACCTTC
once	14	.	TRBV2	TRBJ2-7	CASAWTGDMYEQYF	TGTGCCAGCGCTTGGACGGGGGATATGTATGAGCAGTACTTC
.	12	TRBD2	TRBV30	TRBJ2-7	CAWDLAGGPKYF	TGTGCCTGGGATCTAGCGGGAGGGCCTAAGTACTTC
few	15	TRBD1	TRBV19	TRBJ2-7	CASSPGTGGSYEQYF	TGTGCCAGTAGTCCCGGGACAGGGGGCTCCTACGAGCAGTACTTC
few	14	.	TRBV5-1	TRBJ1-1	CASSARVANTEAFF	TGCGCCAGCAGCGCCAGGGTGGCGAACACTGAAGCTTTCTTT
few	13	.	TRBV7-6	TRBJ2-3	CASSLGRTDTQYF	TGTGCCAGCAGCTTAGGTCGCACAGATACGCAGTATTTT
.	12	TRBD1	TRBV6-1	TRBJ2-7	CATRQGDYEQYF	TGTGCCACGCGACAGGGGGACTACGAGCAGTACTTC
.	17	.	TRBV2	TRBJ1-4	CASSEAGAGGTNEKLFF	TGTGCCAGCAGTGAGGCGGGCGCGGGTGGAACTAATGAAAAACTGTTTTTT
many	13	.	TRBV29-1	TRBJ2-5	CSVLSGVVETQYF	TGCAGCGTTCTTTCAGGGGTTGTCGAGACCCAGTACTTC
.	13	.	TRBV7-9	TRBJ2-7	CASSIPYLHEQYF	TGTGCCAGCAGCATACCATACTTGCACGAGCAGTACTTC
.	13	.	TRBV12-5	TRBJ1-1	CASGYTGNTEAFF	TGTGCTAGTGGTTACACCGGGAACACTGAAGCTTTCTTT
.	15	.	TRBV9	TRBJ1-2	CASSGAGVPVYGYTF	TGTGCCAGCAGCGGAGCAGGGGTACCCGTCTATGGCTACACCTTC
few	12	.	TRBV19	TRBJ2-7	CASSIPGNEQYF	TGTGCCAGTAGTATCCCAGGGAACGAGCAGTACTTC
few	18	.	TRBV29-1	TRBJ2-7	CSVDVLPAAGHSGYEQYF	TGCAGCGTTGACGTACTGCCGGCCGCGGGTCATTCAGGCTACGAGCAGTACTTC
.	14	TRBD1	TRBV9	TRBJ2-5	CASRAGGLEETQYF	TGTGCCAGCAGGGCAGGGGGCTTGGAGGAGACCCAGTACTTC
.	11	.	TRBV9	TRBJ1-1	CASSAGTEAFF	TGTGCCAGCAGCGCGGGCACTGAAGCTTTCTTT
few	15	TRBD1	TRBV29-1	TRBJ2-5	CSVLAGGEYQETQYF	TGCAGCGTTCTGGCAGGGGGAGAATACCAAGAGACCCAGTACTTC
.	17	.	TRBV9	TRBJ2-6	CASSVDWGTSGANVLTF	TGTGCCAGCAGCGTAGATTGGGGGACCTCTGGGGCCAACGTCCTGACTTTC
.	14	.	TRBV4-2	TRBJ2-3	CASSQALDTDTQYF	TGTGCCAGCAGCCAAGCTCTGGACACAGATACGCAGTATTTT
once	15	TRBD2	TRBV7-9	TRBJ2-5	CASSPRVAGQETQYF	TGTGCCAGCAGCCCCCGGGTAGCGGGACAAGAGACCCAGTACTTC
few	15	.	TRBV27	TRBJ2-1	CASSLRGSSYNEQFF	TGTGCCAGCAGTTTAAGGGGGAGCTCCTACAATGAGCAGTTCTTC
.	15	.	TRBV6-1	TRBJ2-1	CASSEVYSAYNEQFF	TGTGCCAGCAGTGAAGTTTATTCCGCCTACAATGAGCAGTTCTTC
.	15	TRBD2	TRBV7-6	TRBJ2-1	CASSLDRGGGGEQFF	TGTGCCAGCAGCTTAGATCGGGGCGGGGGGGGCGAGCAGTTCTTC
few	12	TRBD2	TRBV29-1	TRBJ2-7	CSALLANYEQYF	TGCAGCGCCTTACTAGCGAACTACGAGCAGTACTTC
.	13	.	TRBV6-5	TRBJ2-7	CASSYRGRGEQYF	TGTGCCAGCAGCTATCGGGGAAGGGGCGAGCAGTACTTC
.	16	.	TRBV14	TRBJ2-7	CASSPRGDGGYYEQYF	TGTGCCAGCAGCCCGAGAGGGGACGGGGGATACTACGAGCAGTACTTC
.	13	.	TRBV11-2	TRBJ2-7	CASSRGRWTEQYF	TGTGCCAGCAGCCGGGGGCGGTGGACCGAGCAGTACTTC
.	11	.	TRBV5-1	TRBJ1-1	CASSLGLEAFF	TGCGCCAGCAGCTTAGGGCTTGAAGCTTTCTTT
.	15	.	TRBV9	TRBJ2-3	CASSPTGPHTDTQYF	TGTGCCAGCAGCCCCACGGGACCCCACACAGATACGCAGTATTTT
.	13	.	TRBV7-9	TRBJ1-5	CASSLDGNQPQHF	TGTGCCAGCAGCTTAGACGGGAATCAGCCCCAGCATTTT
.	12	.	TRBV7-9	TRBJ1-4	CASSAGGEKLFF	TGTGCCAGCAGCGCTGGGGGGGAAAAACTGTTTTTT
.	13	.	TRBV25-1	TRBJ1-2	CASSELLGDGYTF	TGTGCCAGCAGTGAATTACTTGGGGACGGCTACACCTTC
.	15	.	TRBV6-6	TRBJ2-7	CASKPLQSLSYEQYF	TGTGCCAGCAAGCCCTTACAGAGCCTCTCCTACGAGCAGTACTTC
.	15	TRBD2	TRBV4-3	TRBJ2-7	CASSQVSGGTYEQYF	TGCGCCAGCAGCCAAGTTAGCGGGGGAACCTACGAGCAGTACTTC
few	11	.	TRBV29-1	TRBJ2-7	CSVGGDYEQYF	TGCAGCGTGGGTGGGGACTACGAGCAGTACTTC
.	16	.	TRBV9	TRBJ2-7	CASSVVEGARKYEQYF	TGTGCCAGCAGCGTAGTTGAGGGAGCGAGAAAGTACGAGCAGTACTTC
.	14	.	TRBV7-6	TRBJ2-7	CASSPRTAEYEQYF	TGTGCCAGCAGCCCGCGGACAGCAGAGTACGAGCAGTACTTC
.	14	.	TRBV14	TRBJ2-7	CASSQTGTSYEQYF	TGTGCCAGCAGCCAAACCGGGACATCCTACGAGCAGTACTTC